This T cell receptor (beta chain) was found in a study of blood T cell repertoires in COVID-19. Data came from immunoSEQ multiplex PCR; TCRdb stores just in-frame clones and leaves some out. The table lists some 220,000 clones, roughly 89% of them singletons. Participant age was 18 to 89 years, and participants resided in 24 US areas. V lost 6 bases and J lost 6, with 14 bases in between. This CDR3 region has 13 residues. CDR1 is SGHDT, CDR2 YYEEEE, per germline. The sequenced material came from PBMCs or T cells enriched from blood (not recorded which). The receptor was derived from a woman aged 40 to 50 with acute COVID-19. This chain connects TRBV5-6 to TRBJ2-3, with TRBD1 as a possible D gene (6 bases). DNA for the CDR3: TGTGCCAGCATTCGCCAGGGGTCCGATACGCAGTATTTT. It specifies CASIRQGSDTQYF. Drawing the rest from reference TRBV5-6 and TRBJ2-3, the complete variable domain is DAGVTQSPTHLIKTRGQQVTLRCSPKSGHDTVSWYQQALGQGPQFIFQYYEEEERQRGNFPDRFSGHQFPNYSSELNVNALLLGDSALYLCASIRQGSDTQYFGPGTRLTVL.